These 9 T cell receptor beta chains share one sample of origin, sequenced in a study of blood T cell repertoires in COVID-19. Profiling relied on immunoSEQ multiplex PCR, and the TCRdb table lists in-frame clones only, not all of them. The sample has more than 250,000 clones; approximately 90% are singletons. The sample was PBMCs or T cells enriched from blood (not recorded which). The origin of the receptors is a woman aged 30 to 39 who had recovered from COVID-19.

The chain recombines TRBV19 with TRBJ1-6; possibly TRBD1 for D (6 bases). Germline CDR1 is LNHDA and CDR2 is SQIVND (reference sequence). The CDR3 is made up of 16 amino acids. The ends were cut back, 5 bases at V and 0 bases at J, with 11 bases in the middle. CDR3 residues: CASSPRDTSYNSPLHF. CDR3 nucleotides: TGTGCCAGTAGTCCCCGGGACACCTCCTATAATTCACCCCTCCACTTT. Combining the CDR3 with reference TRBV19 and TRBJ1-6 gives the whole variable domain DGGITQSPKYLFRKEGQNVTLSCEQNLNHDAMYWYRQDPGQGLRLIYYSQIVNDFQKGDIAEGYSVSREKKESFPLTVTSAQKNPTAFYLCASSPRDTSYNSPLHFGNGTRLTVT.

This rearrangement joins TRBV4-3 to TRBJ1-1; no firm D call. Looked up from germline, CDR1 is LGHNA and CDR2 is YSLEER. V dropped 1 base and J dropped 0 bases, with 9 bases sitting between them. The CDR3 is 15 residues long. CDR3 sequence (DNA): TGCGCCAGCAGCCAAGTTATGGAGATGAACACTGAAGCTTTCTTT. As protein: CASSQVMEMNTEAFF.

Written as DNA, the CDR3 is TGTGCCAGCAGCCCTCCCAGCGGGGCGACCGGGGAGCTGTTTTTT. It is translated as CASSPPSGATGELFF. The V gene is TRBV7-3, the J gene TRBJ2-2, with TRBD2 matching over 7 bases. V lost 5 bases, J lost 5 bases, and 8 bases stayed unmatched. The CDR3 has 15 amino acids. Germline V gives CDR1 SGHTA, CDR2 FQGTGA.

This chain connects TRBV5-4 to TRBJ1-2; weak D call: TRBD1 (6 bases). CDR3 length: 15 residues. V lost 2 bases and J 1 base, leaving 12 bases between the germline ends. Germline CDR1 SGHNT, CDR2 YYREEE (reference sequence). CDR3 region: CASSLDLDSNYGYTF. CDR3 in DNA: TGTGCCAGCAGCTTAGATCTGGACAGTAACTATGGCTACACCTTC.

The gene calls are TRBV27 and TRBJ1-1; 10 bases are shared with TRBD1. The J segment lost 5 bases and the V segment lost 3 bases, leaving 3 bases of the junction unmatched. Germline-derived CDR1 and CDR2 are MNHEY and SMNVEV (reference sequence). CDR3 length equals 14 residues. DNA for the CDR3: TGTGCCAGCAGTTTGGGACAGGGGTGGACTGAAGCTTTCTTT. Amino acid sequence: CASSLGQGWTEAFF.

This clone was seen just once. The rearrangement joins TRBV5-4 to TRBJ2-2; 11 bases map to TRBD1. Germline CDR1 and CDR2: SGHNT and YYREEE (reference sequence). V lost 4 bases to trimming and J lost 5 bases; unmatched junction nucleotides: 4. The CDR3 is 15 amino acids. This CDR3 is CASSPGTGGTGELFF. The DNA for the CDR3 is TGTGCCAGCAGCCCAGGGACAGGGGGTACCGGGGAGCTGTTTTTT.

V usage is TRBV30 and J usage is TRBJ1-4; TRBD1 matches 8 bases. In germline, CDR1 is GTSNPN, CDR2 SVGIG (reference sequence). The CDR3 is made up of 14 amino acids. V gave up 3 bases and J gave up 4 bases; unmatched junction bases: 4. CDR3 in DNA: TGTGCCTGGAGGCCCGGACAGGGTAATGAAAAACTGTTTTTT. Encoded protein: CAWRPGQGNEKLFF.

The V and J genes are TRBV7-9 and TRBJ2-1, with 7 bases identical to TRBD2. Per germline, CDR1 SEHNR and CDR2 FQNEAQ (reference sequence). This CDR3 is 12 amino acids long. The V and J ends lost 4 bases and 8 bases, in that order; junction bases with no gene match: 2. As DNA, the CDR3 is TGTGCCAGCAGCTGGGGAGGGGATGAGCAGTTCTTC. Protein product: CASSWGGDEQFF.

The chain employs TRBV10-1 and TRBJ1-2; 8 bases map to TRBD1. The CDR3 is 15 residues long. Germline CDR1 is WNHNN and CDR2 is SYGVQD (reference sequence). The J segment lost 3 bases and the V segment lost 2 bases, leaving 5 bases of the junction unmatched. CDR3 in DNA: TGCGCCAGCAGTGAGGACAGGGGATGGGACTATGGCTACACCTTC. Amino acid sequence: CASSEDRGWDYGYTF.